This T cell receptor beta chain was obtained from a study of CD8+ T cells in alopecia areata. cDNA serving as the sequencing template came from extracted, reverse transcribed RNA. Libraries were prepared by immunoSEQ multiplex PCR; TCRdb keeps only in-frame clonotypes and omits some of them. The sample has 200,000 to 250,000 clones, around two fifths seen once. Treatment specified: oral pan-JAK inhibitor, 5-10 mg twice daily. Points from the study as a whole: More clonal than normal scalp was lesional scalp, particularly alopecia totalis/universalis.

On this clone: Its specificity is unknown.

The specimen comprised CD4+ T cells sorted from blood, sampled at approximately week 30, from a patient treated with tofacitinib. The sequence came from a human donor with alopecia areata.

In DNA, the CDR3 is TGTGCCTGGAGTGCAAGACAGGGGGCCAAAAACATTCAGTACTTC. Its translation is CAWSARQGAKNIQYF. This chain uses TRBV30 with TRBJ2-4; 8 bases are shared with TRBD1. Germline V CDR1 and CDR2: GTSNPN, SVGIG (reference sequence). V lost 1 base to trimming and J lost 1 base; unmatched junction nucleotides: 3. The CDR3 runs to 15 residues.